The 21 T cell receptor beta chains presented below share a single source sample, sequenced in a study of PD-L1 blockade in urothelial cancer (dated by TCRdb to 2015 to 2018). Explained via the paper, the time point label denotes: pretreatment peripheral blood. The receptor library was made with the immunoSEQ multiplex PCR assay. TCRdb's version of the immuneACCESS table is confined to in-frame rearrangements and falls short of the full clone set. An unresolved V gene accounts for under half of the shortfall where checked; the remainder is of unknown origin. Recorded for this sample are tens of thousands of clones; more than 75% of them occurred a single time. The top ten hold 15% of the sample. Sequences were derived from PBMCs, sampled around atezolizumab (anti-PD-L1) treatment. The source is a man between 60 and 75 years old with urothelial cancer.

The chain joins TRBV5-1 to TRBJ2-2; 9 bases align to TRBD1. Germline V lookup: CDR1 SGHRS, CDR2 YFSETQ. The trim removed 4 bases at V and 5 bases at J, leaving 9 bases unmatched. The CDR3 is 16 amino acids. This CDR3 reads CASSTSGTGRTGELFF. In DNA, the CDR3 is TGCGCCAGCAGCACGTCCGGGACAGGGCGGACCGGGGAGCTGTTTTTT. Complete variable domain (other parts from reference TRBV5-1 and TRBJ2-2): KAGVTQTPRYLIKTRGQQVTLSCSPISGHRSVSWYQQTPGQGLQFLFEYFSETQRNKGNFPGRFSGRQFSNSRSEMNVSTLELGDSALYLCASSTSGTGRTGELFFGEGSRLTVL.

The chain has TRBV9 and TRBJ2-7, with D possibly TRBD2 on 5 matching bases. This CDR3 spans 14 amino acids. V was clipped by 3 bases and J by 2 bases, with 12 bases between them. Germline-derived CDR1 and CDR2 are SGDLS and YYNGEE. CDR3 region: CASSARVDPYEQYF. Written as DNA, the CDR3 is TGTGCCAGCAGCGCGCGGGTCGACCCCTACGAGCAGTACTTC.

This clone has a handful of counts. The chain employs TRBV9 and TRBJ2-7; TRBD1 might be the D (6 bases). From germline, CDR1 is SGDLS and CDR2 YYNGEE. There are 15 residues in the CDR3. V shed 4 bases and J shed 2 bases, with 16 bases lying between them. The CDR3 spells CASSLGAGATYEQYF. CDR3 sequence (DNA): TGTGCCAGCAGCCTAGGGGCAGGGGCTACCTACGAGCAGTACTTC.

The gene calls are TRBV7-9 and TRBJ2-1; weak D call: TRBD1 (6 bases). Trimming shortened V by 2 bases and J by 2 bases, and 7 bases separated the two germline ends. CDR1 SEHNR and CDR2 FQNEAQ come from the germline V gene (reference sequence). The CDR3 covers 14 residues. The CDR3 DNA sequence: TGTGCCAGCAGCTTAACAGGGCCCTACAATGAGCAGTTCTTC. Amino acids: CASSLTGPYNEQFF. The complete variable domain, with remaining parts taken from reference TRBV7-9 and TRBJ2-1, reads DTGVSQNPRHKITKRGQNVTFRCDPISEHNRLYWYRQTLGQGPEFLTYFQNEAQLEKSRLLSDRFSAERPKGSFSTLEIQRTEQGDSAMYLCASSLTGPYNEQFFGPGTRLTVL.

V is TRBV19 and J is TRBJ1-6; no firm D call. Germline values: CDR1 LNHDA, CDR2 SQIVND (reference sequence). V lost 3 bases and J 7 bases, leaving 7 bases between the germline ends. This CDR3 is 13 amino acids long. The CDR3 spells CASSIGNNSPLHF. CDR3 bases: TGTGCCAGTAGTATCGGGAACAATTCACCCCTCCACTTT. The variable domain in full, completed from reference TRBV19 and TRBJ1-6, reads DGGITQSPKYLFRKEGQNVTLSCEQNLNHDAMYWYRQDPGQGLRLIYYSQIVNDFQKGDIAEGYSVSREKKESFPLTVTSAQKNPTAFYLCASSIGNNSPLHFGNGTRLTVT.

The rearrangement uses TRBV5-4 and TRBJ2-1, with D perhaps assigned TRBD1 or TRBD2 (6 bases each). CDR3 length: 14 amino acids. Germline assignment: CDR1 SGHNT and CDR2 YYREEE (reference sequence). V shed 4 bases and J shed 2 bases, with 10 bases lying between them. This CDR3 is CASSLGGPYNEQFF. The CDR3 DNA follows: TGTGCCAGCAGCCTGGGGGGCCCCTACAATGAGCAGTTCTTC. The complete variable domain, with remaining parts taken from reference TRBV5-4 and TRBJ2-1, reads ETGVTQSPTHLIKTRGQQVTLRCSSQSGHNTVSWYQQALGQGPQFIFQYYREEENGRGNFPPRFSGLQFPNYSSELNVNALELDDSALYLCASSLGGPYNEQFFGPGTRLTVL.

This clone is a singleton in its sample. The CDR3 is CASSPGLALYEQYF. CDR3 DNA: TGCGCCAGCAGCCCGGGACTAGCCCTCTACGAGCAGTACTTC. The V and J genes are TRBV5-1 and TRBJ2-7; TRBD2 aligns across 9 bases. The CDR3 contains 14 residues. Germline loops: CDR1 SGHRS, CDR2 YFSETQ. Trimming at V came to 4 bases and at J to 3 bases, leaving 5 bases not matched to a gene.

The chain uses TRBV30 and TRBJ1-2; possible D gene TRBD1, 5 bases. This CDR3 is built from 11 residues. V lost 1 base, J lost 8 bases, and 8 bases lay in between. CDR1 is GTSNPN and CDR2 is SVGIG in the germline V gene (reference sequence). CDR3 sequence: CAWSAGAGYTF. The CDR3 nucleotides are TGTGCCTGGAGTGCTGGGGCCGGCTACACCTTC.

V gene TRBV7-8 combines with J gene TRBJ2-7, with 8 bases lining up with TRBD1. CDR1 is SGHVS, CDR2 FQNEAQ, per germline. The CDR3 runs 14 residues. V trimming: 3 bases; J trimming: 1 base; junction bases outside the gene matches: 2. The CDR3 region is CASSFTGGSYEQYF. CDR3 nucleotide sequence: TGTGCCAGCAGCTTTACAGGGGGGTCCTACGAGCAGTACTTC.

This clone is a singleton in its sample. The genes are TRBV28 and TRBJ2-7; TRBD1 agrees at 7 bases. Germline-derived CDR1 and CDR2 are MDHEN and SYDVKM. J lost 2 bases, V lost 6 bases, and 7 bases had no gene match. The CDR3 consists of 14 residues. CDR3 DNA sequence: TGTGCCAGCAGGCCCGGGACAGCCACCTACGAGCAGTACTTC. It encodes CASRPGTATYEQYF.

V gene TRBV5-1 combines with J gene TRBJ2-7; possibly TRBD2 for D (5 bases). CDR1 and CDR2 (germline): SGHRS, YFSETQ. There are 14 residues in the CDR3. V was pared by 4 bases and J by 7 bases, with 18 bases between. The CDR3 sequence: CASSRDLEAGEQYF. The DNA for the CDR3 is TGCGCCAGCAGCCGCGACCTCGAGGCGGGTGAGCAGTACTTC.

The CDR3: CASSFRGDYGYTF. As DNA, the CDR3 is TGTGCCAGCAGCTTCAGGGGCGACTATGGCTACACCTTC. The rearrangement joins TRBV5-4 to TRBJ1-2; D perhaps matches TRBD1 (6 bases). This CDR3 region has 13 residues. Germline values: CDR1 SGHNT, CDR2 YYREEE (reference sequence). Between the trimmed V and J ends, which lost 2 bases and 3 bases, there was a span of 8 bases.

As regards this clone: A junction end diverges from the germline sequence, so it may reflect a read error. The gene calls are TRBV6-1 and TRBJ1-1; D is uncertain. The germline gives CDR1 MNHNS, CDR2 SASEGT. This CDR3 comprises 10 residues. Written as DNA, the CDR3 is TGTGCCAGCAGAGAAGGGCTAGCTTTCTTT. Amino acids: CASREGLAFF.

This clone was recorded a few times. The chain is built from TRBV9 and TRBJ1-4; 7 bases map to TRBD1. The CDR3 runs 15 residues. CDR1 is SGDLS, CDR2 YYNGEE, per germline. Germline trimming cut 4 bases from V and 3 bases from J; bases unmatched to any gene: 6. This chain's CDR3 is CASSTRTGPNEKLFF. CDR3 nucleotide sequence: TGTGCCAGCAGCACCCGGACAGGACCTAATGAAAAACTGTTTTTT. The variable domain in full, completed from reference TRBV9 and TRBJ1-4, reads DSGVTQTPKHLITATGQRVTLRCSPRSGDLSVYWYQQSLDQGLQFLIQYYNGEERAKGNILERFSAQQFPDLHSELNLSSLELGDSALYFCASSTRTGPNEKLFFGSGTQLSVL.

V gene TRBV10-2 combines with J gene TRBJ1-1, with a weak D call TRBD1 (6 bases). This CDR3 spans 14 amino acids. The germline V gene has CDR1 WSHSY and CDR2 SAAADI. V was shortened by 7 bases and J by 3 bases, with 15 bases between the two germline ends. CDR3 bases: TGCGCCAGCACCAATTGGGGGGGCCACACTGAAGCTTTCTTT. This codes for CASTNWGGHTEAFF.

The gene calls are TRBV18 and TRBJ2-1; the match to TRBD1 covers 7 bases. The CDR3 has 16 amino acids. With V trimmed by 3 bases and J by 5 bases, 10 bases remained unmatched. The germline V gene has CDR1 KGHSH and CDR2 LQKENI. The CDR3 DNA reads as TGTGCCAGCTCACCGGATAGGGGGCGTGTAGACAATGAGCAGTTCTTC. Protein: CASSPDRGRVDNEQFF.

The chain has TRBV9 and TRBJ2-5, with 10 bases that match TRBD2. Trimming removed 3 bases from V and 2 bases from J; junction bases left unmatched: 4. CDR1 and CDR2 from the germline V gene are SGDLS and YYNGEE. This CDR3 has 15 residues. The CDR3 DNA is TGTGCCAGCAGCGCGCTAGCGGGGGTACAAGAGACCCAGTACTTC. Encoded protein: CASSALAGVQETQYF.

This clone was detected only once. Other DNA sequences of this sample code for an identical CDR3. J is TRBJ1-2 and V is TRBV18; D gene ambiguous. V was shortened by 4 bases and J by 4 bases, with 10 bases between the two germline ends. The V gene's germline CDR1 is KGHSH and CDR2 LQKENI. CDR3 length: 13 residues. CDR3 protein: CASSQGTSYGYTF. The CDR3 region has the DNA TGTGCCAGCTCACAAGGAACTAGCTATGGCTACACCTTC.

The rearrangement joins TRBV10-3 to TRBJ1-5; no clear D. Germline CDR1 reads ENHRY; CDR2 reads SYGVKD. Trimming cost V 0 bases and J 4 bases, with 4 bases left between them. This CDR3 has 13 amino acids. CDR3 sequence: CAISESENQPQHF. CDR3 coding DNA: TGTGCCATCAGTGAGTCAGAGAATCAGCCCCAGCATTTT.

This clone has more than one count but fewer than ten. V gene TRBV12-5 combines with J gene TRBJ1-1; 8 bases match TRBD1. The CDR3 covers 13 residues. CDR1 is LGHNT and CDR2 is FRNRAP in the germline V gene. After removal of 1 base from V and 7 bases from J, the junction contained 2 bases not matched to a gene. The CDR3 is CASGLGTGFEAFF. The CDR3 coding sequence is TGTGCTAGTGGTTTGGGGACAGGGTTTGAAGCTTTCTTT.

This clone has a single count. The CDR3 nucleotides read TGTGCCAGCAGCTTAGTACGGGGAGATGGCTACACCTTC. This encodes CASSLVRGDGYTF. The chain employs TRBV7-2 and TRBJ1-2; D gene uncertain. The germline V gene encodes CDR1 SGHTA and CDR2 FQGNSA. Trimming removed 1 base at V and 6 bases at J, with 9 bases between. The CDR3 spans 13 residues. Drawing the rest from reference TRBV7-2 and TRBJ1-2, the complete variable domain is GAGVSQSPSNKVTEKGKDVELRCDPISGHTALYWYRQSLGQGLEFLIYFQGNSAPDKSGLPSDRFSAERTGGSVSTLTIQRTQQEDSAVYLCASSLVRGDGYTFGSGTRLTVV.